Sequencing of this T cell receptor beta chain was carried out in a study of cytotoxic CD8 clonotypes in ibrutinib-treated CLL. Across the whole study: Overall, around 25 responses were partial and 2 complete; following median about 70 months, roughly 15 patients stayed remitted and around twelve progressed.

Libraries were prepared by immunoSEQ multiplex PCR; TCRdb keeps only in-frame clonotypes and omits some of them. This sample carries some 20,000 clones, around 79% of them seen once, and the ten largest clones take approximately 7.2%. Germline CDR1 is SGHTA and CDR2 is FQGTGA. This CDR3 is built from 16 residues. V lost 5 bases, J lost 7 bases, and 16 bases stayed unmatched. The receptor comes from a human donor with chronic lymphocytic leukemia. This specimen was PBMCs, taken before ibrutinib treatment. The rearrangement uses TRBV7-3 and TRBJ2-5, with 7 bases lining up with TRBD2. CDR3 coding DNA: TGTGCCAGCAGCCCCGGACGCGGGAGAGGTGTCGCGACCCAGTACTTC. This encodes CASSPGRGRGVATQYF.